This paragraph covers one TCR beta chain sequence. The antigen remains unidentified. The CDR3 runs to 15 residues. V lost 2 bases and J lost 4, with 15 bases in between. Germline V gene sequence: CDR1 SGHTA, CDR2 FQGNSA. This entry comes from a study of CD8+CD57+ T cells in acquired aplastic anemia. Study-wide background: The study obtained an average of approximately 3 ug of DNA from sorted CD4+ and CD8+ cells. Findings and limits, study-wide: Patients shared 25 to 35 CD8+ CDR3 sequences with controls.

Using genomic DNA as the template, TCR beta VDJ and CDR3 profiling was carried out. TCRdb used MiXCR to reprocess the reads, holding one entry per CDR3 protein. The table shows 150,000 to 200,000 distinct CDR3 sequences, with 40% to 50% occurring only once. The chain carries TRBV7-2 and TRBJ2-7, with a possible D match to TRBD1 (6 bases). This TCR came from a human donor in good health. What was sequenced was sorted CD4+, CD8+, or CD8+CD57+ T cells (not recorded which) from PBMCs. In DNA form, the CDR3 reads TGTGCCAGCAGCTTACAGGCAGGGGAACCTTACGAGCAGTACTTC. This translates into CASSLQAGEPYEQYF. Based on the CDR3 plus reference TRBV7-2 and TRBJ2-7, the full variable domain is GAGVSQSPSNKVTEKGKDVELRCDPISGHTALYWYRQSLGQGLEFLIYFQGNSAPDKSGLPSDRFSAERTGGSVSTLTIQRTQQEDSAVYLCASSLQAGEPYEQYFGPGTRLTVT.